The 9 T cell receptor beta chains reported below all come from one sample, sequenced in a study of blood T cell repertoires in COVID-19. Profiling relied on immunoSEQ multiplex PCR, and the TCRdb table lists in-frame clones only, not all of them. The sample records over 400,000 clones, just over 85% being singletons. Sequenced material: peripheral blood. The receptors stem from a woman in her twenties or thirties with active or convalescent COVID-19.

There are a few counts of this clone. The chain employs TRBV4-1 and TRBJ2-1; D might be TRBD1 (6 bases). Germline V gene lookup returns CDR1 MGHRA and CDR2 YSYEKL. CDR3 length equals 15 residues. V was trimmed by 0 bases and J by 5 bases, leaving 11 bases between them. The chain's CDR3 is CASSQDWRQDNEQFF. The CDR3 DNA follows: TGCGCCAGCAGCCAAGATTGGCGACAGGACAATGAGCAGTTCTTC.

V usage is TRBV7-2 and J usage is TRBJ2-1, with 10 bases aligning to TRBD1. Germline V gene data show CDR1 as SGHTA and CDR2 as FQGNSA. J lost 6 bases, V lost 6 bases, and 5 bases had no gene match. The CDR3 runs to 14 residues. The CDR3 spells CASSRDRGANEQFF. The CDR3 DNA sequence: TGTGCCAGCAGTCGGGACAGGGGCGCCAATGAGCAGTTCTTC.

The V gene is TRBV7-9, the J gene TRBJ1-5; D ambiguous. V was pared by 3 bases and J by 3 bases, with 6 bases between. CDR1 is SEHNR and CDR2 is FQNEAQ in the germline V gene (reference sequence). The length of the CDR3 is 13 residues. CDR3 coding DNA: TGTGCCAGCAGCTTTGACATCAATCAGCCCCAGCATTTT. Translation: CASSFDINQPQHF.

V gene TRBV7-9 combines with J gene TRBJ2-5; 7 bases agree with TRBD1. The V segment lost 5 bases and the J segment 4 bases; nucleotides outside the gene matches: 4. This CDR3 comprises 13 residues. Per germline, CDR1 SEHNR and CDR2 FQNEAQ (reference sequence). The CDR3 loop is CASSGRQGETQYF. The CDR3 DNA follows: TGTGCCAGCAGCGGACGACAGGGAGAGACCCAGTACTTC.

This clone came up a few times. The V gene is TRBV5-6, the J gene TRBJ1-2, with 9 bases fitting TRBD1. CDR1 SGHDT and CDR2 YYEEEE come from the germline V gene. CDR3 length: 14 residues. The ends lost 4 bases at V and 8 bases at J; junction bases unmatched: 9. CDR3 sequence reads: CASSRPGTGTGYTF. CDR3 coding DNA: TGTGCCAGCAGCAGACCCGGGACAGGGACCGGCTACACCTTC.

This clone was detected only a few times. The chain links TRBV2 to TRBJ1-6; TRBD1 agrees at 8 bases. The germline gives CDR1 SNHLY, CDR2 FYNNEI. The CDR3 covers 17 residues. Unmatched junction bases numbered 18, after V lost 7 bases and J lost 10 bases. CDR3 bases: TGTGCCAGCATTGAGGCAGGGGGCTCTGGGGTAGGATCACCCCTCCACTTT. This translates into CASIEAGGSGVGSPLHF.

V is TRBV7-9 and J is TRBJ1-2; 9 bases align to TRBD1. Germline CDR1 SEHNR, CDR2 FQNEAQ (reference sequence). This CDR3 spans 18 amino acids. V was pared by 0 bases and J by 3 bases, with 11 bases of the junction left unmatched. CDR3 in DNA: TGTGCCAGCAGCTTAGCAGGGACAGGGCTTATTACCGACTATGGCTACACCTTC. It encodes CASSLAGTGLITDYGYTF. Combining the CDR3 with reference TRBV7-9 and TRBJ1-2 gives the whole variable domain DTGVSQNPRHKITKRGQNVTFRCDPISEHNRLYWYRQTLGQGPEFLTYFQNEAQLEKSRLLSDRFSAERPKGSFSTLEIQRTEQGDSAMYLCASSLAGTGLITDYGYTFGSGTRLTVV.

The chain is built from TRBV6-5 and TRBJ2-2; possibly TRBD2 for D (6 bases). The germline V gene encodes CDR1 MNHEY and CDR2 SVGAGI. The V gene lost 7 bases and the J gene lost 0 bases, with 12 bases spanning the gap. This CDR3 has 15 residues. CDR3 bases: TGTGCCAGCACCCGCGGGATATCGAACACCGGGGAGCTGTTTTTT. It specifies CASTRGISNTGELFF.

The V call is TRBV3-1 (or the pseudogene TRBV3-2), the J call TRBJ1-5, with D possibly TRBD1 on 6 matching bases. Looked up from germline, CDR1 is LGHDT and CDR2 is YNNKEL (reference sequence). This CDR3 contains 14 residues. V lost 6 bases and J lost 4, with 13 bases in between. CDR3 DNA sequence: TGTGCCAGCAGTAAGGGGGGGGCTAATCAGCCCCAGCATTTT. Translating gives CASSKGGANQPQHF.